The rows below give T cell receptor beta chains drawn from one sample of a study of neoadjuvant nivolumab and ipilimumab in lung cancer. TCRdb's copy holds only in-frame clones and misses some; the assay was immunoSEQ multiplex PCR. In the table there are fewer than 40,000 clones, about 92% of which are singletons. The sequencing used peripheral blood, collected after neoadjuvant nivolumab, alone or with ipilimumab, at or shortly before surgery. The receptors come from an adult with non-small cell lung cancer. CDR3s include the opening cysteine and the closing phenylalanine or tryptophan. Each record gives: V gene, D gene, clone size, J gene, CDR3 protein, CDR3 DNA. The D gene is left open where the match is weak. Clone sizes are given selectively: once, few, many, or a class where the clone is expanded.

v_gene: TRBV5-1
d_gene: .
abundance: .
j_gene: TRBJ1-1
CDR3aa: CASSLGNGDTEAFF
CDR3nt: TGCGCCAGCAGCTTGGGAAATGGGGACACTGAAGCTTTCTTT

v_gene: TRBV25-1
d_gene: .
abundance: few
j_gene: TRBJ2-1
CDR3aa: CASSVDYSDNEQFF
CDR3nt: TGTGCCAGCAGTGTAGACTACTCGGACAATGAGCAGTTCTTC

v_gene: TRBV28
d_gene: .
abundance: .
j_gene: TRBJ1-2
CDR3aa: CASSLEGRAISYTF
CDR3nt: TGTGCCAGCAGTTTAGAGGGCAGGGCGATAAGCTACACCTTC

v_gene: TRBV4-1
d_gene: .
abundance: .
j_gene: TRBJ1-2
CDR3aa: CASSSVERGARGVGYTF
CDR3nt: TGCGCCAGCAGCTCCGTCGAGAGGGGGGCGCGGGGCGTAGGCTACACCTTC

v_gene: TRBV11-2
d_gene: .
abundance: .
j_gene: TRBJ2-5
CDR3aa: CASSSGVRDTLQETQYF
CDR3nt: TGTGCCAGCAGCTCCGGGGTCCGGGACACCTTACAAGAGACCCAGTACTTC

v_gene: TRBV11-2
d_gene: .
abundance: .
j_gene: TRBJ1-4
CDR3aa: CASSPHPPGNGEKLFF
CDR3nt: TGTGCCAGCAGCCCACACCCTCCAGGGAACGGTGAAAAACTGTTTTTT

v_gene: TRBV28
d_gene: .
abundance: .
j_gene: TRBJ1-3
CDR3aa: CASSFGSSSGNTIYF
CDR3nt: TGTGCCAGCAGTTTCGGGAGTTCCTCTGGAAACACCATATATTTT

v_gene: TRBV18
d_gene: .
abundance: .
j_gene: TRBJ2-3
CDR3aa: CASSPEFDTQYF
CDR3nt: TGTGCCAGCTCACCCGAGTTCGATACGCAGTATTTT

v_gene: TRBV9
d_gene: TRBD2
abundance: .
j_gene: TRBJ2-7
CDR3aa: CASSVAPSGYEQYF
CDR3nt: TGTGCCAGCAGCGTTGCACCTAGCGGCTACGAGCAGTACTTC

v_gene: TRBV5-1
d_gene: .
abundance: .
j_gene: TRBJ2-1
CDR3aa: CASSDKPLLQFF
CDR3nt: TGCGCCAGCAGCGACAAACCTTTATTGCAGTTCTTC

v_gene: TRBV7-9
d_gene: .
abundance: .
j_gene: TRBJ1-3
CDR3aa: CASSLGFETGNTIYF
CDR3nt: TGTGCCAGCAGCTTAGGGTTCGAAACTGGAAACACCATATATTTT

v_gene: TRBV18
d_gene: .
abundance: once
j_gene: TRBJ1-5
CDR3aa: CASSPRGIFRGNQPQHF
CDR3nt: TGTGCCAGCTCACCACGGGGCATCTTCAGGGGCAATCAGCCCCAGCATTTT

v_gene: TRBV27
d_gene: .
abundance: once
j_gene: TRBJ1-1
CDR3aa: CASSLQGMNTEAFF
CDR3nt: TGTGCCAGCAGTTTACAGGGCATGAACACTGAAGCTTTCTTT

v_gene: TRBV11-2
d_gene: .
abundance: .
j_gene: TRBJ2-7
CDR3aa: CASSLQGFEQYF
CDR3nt: TGTGCCAGCAGCCTACAGGGTTTCGAGCAGTACTTC

v_gene: TRBV10-1
d_gene: .
abundance: .
j_gene: TRBJ2-7
CDR3aa: CASSEQGRPYEQYF
CDR3nt: TGCGCCAGCAGTGAACAGGGTCGGCCCTACGAGCAGTACTTC

v_gene: TRBV4-1
d_gene: TRBD1
abundance: .
j_gene: TRBJ1-1
CDR3aa: CASSQVGQGVDTEAFF
CDR3nt: TGCGCCAGCAGCCAAGTGGGACAGGGGGTCGACACTGAAGCTTTCTTT

v_gene: TRBV7-9
d_gene: .
abundance: .
j_gene: TRBJ2-4
CDR3aa: CASSLEVAKNIQYF
CDR3nt: TGTGCCAGCAGCTTAGAAGTAGCCAAAAACATTCAGTACTTC

v_gene: TRBV5-1
d_gene: .
abundance: .
j_gene: TRBJ2-3
CDR3aa: CASSFGGDTQYF
CDR3nt: TGCGCCAGCAGCTTTGGGGGGGATACGCAGTATTTT

v_gene: TRBV27
d_gene: TRBD2
abundance: .
j_gene: TRBJ2-3
CDR3aa: CASRYMTSGSADTQYF
CDR3nt: TGTGCCAGCAGGTACATGACTAGCGGGAGTGCAGATACGCAGTATTTT

v_gene: TRBV18
d_gene: TRBD2
abundance: .
j_gene: TRBJ2-3
CDR3aa: CASSRSGTYTDTQYF
CDR3nt: TGTGCCAGCTCACGGAGCGGGACCTACACAGATACGCAGTATTTT

v_gene: TRBV7-9
d_gene: .
abundance: .
j_gene: TRBJ1-2
CDR3aa: CASSLAALLSGYTF
CDR3nt: TGTGCCAGCAGCTTAGCTGCCTTGCTCTCGGGCTACACCTTC

v_gene: TRBV5-1
d_gene: .
abundance: .
j_gene: TRBJ2-1
CDR3aa: CASSLAELPNEQFF
CDR3nt: TGCGCCAGCAGCTTGGCCGAACTACCCAATGAGCAGTTCTTC

v_gene: TRBV10-2
d_gene: .
abundance: once
j_gene: TRBJ1-3
CDR3aa: CASSYRALPSGNTIYF
CDR3nt: TGCGCCAGCAGCTACAGGGCCCTTCCCTCTGGAAACACCATATATTTT

v_gene: TRBV28
d_gene: TRBD1
abundance: .
j_gene: TRBJ2-3
CDR3aa: CASSLSSRDRANPTTDTQYF
CDR3nt: TGTGCCAGCAGCCTATCCTCGAGGGACAGGGCCAACCCCACTACAGATACGCAGTATTTT

v_gene: TRBV5-6
d_gene: .
abundance: .
j_gene: TRBJ2-7
CDR3aa: CASSLVSSYEQYF
CDR3nt: TGTGCCAGCAGCTTAGTCAGCTCCTACGAGCAGTACTTC

v_gene: TRBV18
d_gene: .
abundance: .
j_gene: TRBJ2-3
CDR3aa: CASSPPSGEADTQYF
CDR3nt: TGTGCCAGCTCACCTCCTTCGGGAGAAGCAGATACGCAGTATTTT

v_gene: TRBV7-9
d_gene: .
abundance: .
j_gene: TRBJ2-7
CDR3aa: CASSLRGPSGPYVYEQYF
CDR3nt: TGTGCCAGCAGCTTAAGGGGGCCTAGCGGCCCGTACGTCTACGAGCAGTACTTC

v_gene: TRBV29-1
d_gene: .
abundance: .
j_gene: TRBJ2-7
CDR3aa: CSVRARTGRFSYEQYF
CDR3nt: TGCAGCGTTCGGGCCCGAACGGGACGGTTCTCCTACGAGCAGTACTTC

v_gene: TRBV15
d_gene: TRBD1
abundance: .
j_gene: TRBJ2-5
CDR3aa: CATSRSLRGRMETQYF
CDR3nt: TGTGCCACCAGCAGATCCCTCAGGGGGCGCATGGAGACCCAGTACTTC

v_gene: TRBV10-3
d_gene: .
abundance: .
j_gene: TRBJ2-3
CDR3aa: CAISDRERLDTQYF
CDR3nt: TGTGCCATCAGTGACCGGGAGAGGTTGGATACGCAGTATTTT

v_gene: TRBV18
d_gene: TRBD2
abundance: .
j_gene: TRBJ2-1
CDR3aa: CASSRKTSGPLNEQFF
CDR3nt: TGTGCCAGCTCACGGAAGACTAGCGGGCCGCTCAATGAGCAGTTCTTC

v_gene: TRBV5-1
d_gene: TRBD2
abundance: .
j_gene: TRBJ2-1
CDR3aa: CASSGLSRGEQFF
CDR3nt: TGCGCCAGCTCGGGACTATCTAGGGGTGAGCAGTTCTTC

v_gene: TRBV19
d_gene: .
abundance: .
j_gene: TRBJ2-7
CDR3aa: CASSMATGGYEQYF
CDR3nt: TGTGCCAGTAGTATGGCTACCGGAGGATACGAGCAGTACTTC

v_gene: TRBV5-5
d_gene: TRBD1
abundance: .
j_gene: TRBJ2-6
CDR3aa: CASSQTGTGFGANVLTF
CDR3nt: TGTGCCAGCAGCCAAACCGGGACAGGGTTTGGGGCCAACGTCCTGACTTTC

v_gene: TRBV6-1
d_gene: .
abundance: .
j_gene: TRBJ2-3
CDR3aa: CASSGGGDTQYF
CDR3nt: TGTGCCAGCAGTGGAGGGGGAGATACGCAGTATTTT

v_gene: TRBV19
d_gene: .
abundance: .
j_gene: TRBJ2-1
CDR3aa: CASSMSSGYNEQFF
CDR3nt: TGTGCCAGTAGTATGTCCTCCGGCTACAATGAGCAGTTCTTC